The 14 T cell receptor beta chains listed next were all sequenced from one sample in a study of shared clonotypes between healthy human individuals. Here immunoSEQ multiplex PCR was the method, and the copy in TCRdb shows in-frame clones only, minus some. Of roughly 2 million clones in the sample, approximately 94% were seen once. Selected positively for CCR7 and CD45RO-negative, naive CD8 cells excluded terminally differentiated effector memory CD45RA+ cells. Specimen: naive CD8+ T cells sorted from blood. All receptors come from a young man in good health.

The chain combines TRBV30 with TRBJ2-3, with TRBD2 as a possible D gene (5 bases). Trimming removed 3 bases from V and 6 bases from J, with 10 bases in between. The CDR3 is 12 residues long. Germline V gives CDR1 GTSNPN, CDR2 SVGIG (reference sequence). CDR3 bases: TGTGCCTGGAGCCCTCCGGGGGATACGCAGTATTTT. This encodes CAWSPPGDTQYF.

This clone has only one observation. In the same sample, other DNA sequences code for this CDR3. V gene TRBV27 combines with J gene TRBJ2-5, with D unclear. The CDR3 consists of 13 residues. Germline CDR1 MNHEY, CDR2 SMNVEV (reference sequence). The V gene lost 1 base and the J gene lost 5 bases, with 8 bases spanning the gap. DNA of the CDR3: TGTGCCAGCAGTTTATTGGGTGGGGAGACCCAGTACTTC. Translated: CASSLLGGETQYF.

The J gene is TRBJ2-1, the V gene TRBV27; 7 bases match TRBD1. This CDR3 comprises 14 residues. Trimming removed 5 bases from V and 3 bases from J; junction bases left unmatched: 4. Germline assignment: CDR1 MNHEY and CDR2 SMNVEV (reference sequence). CDR3 loop: CASSTRTGYNEQFF. The CDR3 region has the DNA TGTGCCAGCAGTACCCGGACAGGCTACAATGAGCAGTTCTTC.

CDR3 residues: CASSCVRDRAGELFF. The CDR3 DNA sequence: TGTGCCAGCAGTTGCGTACGGGACCGGGCCGGGGAGCTGTTTTTT. The V gene is TRBV6-7, the J gene TRBJ2-2; D could derive from TRBD1 or TRBD2 (5 bases each). TRBV6-7 is an ORF, with its function uncertain. CDR3 length: 15 residues. Trimming took off 4 bases at V and 6 bases at J, with 15 bases between the two ends.

On this clone: This sample also contains other DNA sequences that code for the same CDR3. The J gene is TRBJ2-3, the V gene TRBV7-9; no firm D call. This CDR3 has 15 amino acids. Trimming removed 5 bases at V and 0 bases at J, with 12 bases between. Germline V gene lookup returns CDR1 SEHNR and CDR2 FQNEAQ (reference sequence). CDR3 nucleotide sequence: TGTGCCAGCAGCCCCCCGGTTTCTAGCACAGATACGCAGTATTTT. Translated: CASSPPVSSTDTQYF.

This chain connects TRBV9 to TRBJ1-1; 9 nucleotides line up with TRBD1. The CDR3 is 16 amino acids. Germline V CDR1 and CDR2: SGDLS, YYNGEE. The V gene end was trimmed by 3 bases and the J gene end by 8 bases; junction bases not matched to a gene: 14. CDR3 loop: CASSAQEGTGRVEAFF. CDR3 coding DNA: TGTGCCAGCAGCGCACAGGAGGGGACAGGGCGGGTGGAAGCTTTCTTT.

The genes are TRBV4-3 and TRBJ2-1; 11 nucleotides match TRBD2. The CDR3 has 20 amino acids. Per the germline V gene, CDR1 is LGHNA and CDR2 is YSLEER. The ends lost 3 bases at V and 0 bases at J; junction bases unmatched: 13. The chain's CDR3 is CASSHGGLAGGQSSYNEQFF. CDR3 bases: TGCGCCAGCAGCCACGGGGGTCTAGCGGGAGGCCAAAGCTCCTACAATGAGCAGTTCTTC.

The chain recombines TRBV4-1 with TRBJ2-1; D is uncertain. CDR1 is MGHRA, CDR2 YSYEKL, per germline. Trimming took off 1 base at V and 7 bases at J, with 8 bases between the two ends. The CDR3 runs to 13 residues. The CDR3, as DNA: TGCGCCAGCAGCCAAGGCCGGTTGAATGAGCAGTTCTTC. Encoded protein: CASSQGRLNEQFF.

This clone appeared a single time. The V and J genes are TRBV6-1 and TRBJ1-4, with 9 positions matching TRBD1. The V segment lost 5 bases and the J segment 7 bases; nucleotides outside the gene matches: 5. Germline loops: CDR1 MNHNS, CDR2 SASEGT. The CDR3 loop spans 14 amino acids. The CDR3 spells CASSFGQGTEKLFF. The CDR3 DNA sequence: TGTGCCAGCAGTTTCGGACAGGGGACTGAAAAACTGTTTTTT.

V usage is TRBV4-1 and J usage is TRBJ2-1, with D possibly being TRBD2 (7 bases). CDR3 length: 16 residues. Between the trimmed V and J ends, which lost 1 base and 1 base, there was a span of 11 bases. Germline CDR1 is MGHRA and CDR2 is YSYEKL. CDR3 region: CASSQVRGASYNEQFF. Here the CDR3 DNA reads TGCGCCAGCAGCCAAGTCCGGGGGGCTTCCTACAATGAGCAGTTCTTC.

V and J are TRBV27 and TRBJ1-6; 10 bases line up with TRBD1. The trim removed 2 bases at V and 6 bases at J, leaving 4 bases unmatched. This CDR3 region has 16 residues. The germline CDR1 and CDR2 sequences are MNHEY and SMNVEV (reference sequence). The CDR3 here is CASSLGTGVGNSPLHF. The CDR3 coding sequence is TGTGCCAGCAGTTTAGGGACAGGGGTAGGTAATTCACCCCTCCACTTT.

The rearrangement links TRBV5-1 to TRBJ2-3; no clear D gene. With 0 bases removed from V and 3 bases from J, the gap between germline ends came to 14 bases. Per the germline V gene, CDR1 is SGHRS and CDR2 is YFSETQ. This CDR3 region has 16 residues. CDR3 sequence: CASSLASGFSTDTQYF. The CDR3 region has the DNA TGCGCCAGCAGCTTGGCGTCGGGTTTTTCAACAGATACGCAGTATTTT. Full variable domain (rest looked up from reference TRBV5-1 and TRBJ2-3): KAGVTQTPRYLIKTRGQQVTLSCSPISGHRSVSWYQQTPGQGLQFLFEYFSETQRNKGNFPGRFSGRQFSNSRSEMNVSTLELGDSALYLCASSLASGFSTDTQYFGPGTRLTVL.

The table lists this clone with a count of one. The rearrangement uses TRBV6-5 and TRBJ1-2; 7 bases match TRBD1. Germline CDR1 MNHEY, CDR2 SVGAGI. The CDR3 spans 16 residues. V lost 0 bases, J lost 4 bases, and 8 bases stayed unmatched. CDR3 sequence reads: CASSYSSRDSFYGYTF. The CDR3 coding sequence is TGTGCCAGCAGTTACTCTTCTCGGGACAGTTTCTATGGCTACACCTTC.

The CDR3 here is CASSESDYYSYEQYF. Here the CDR3 DNA reads TGCGCCAGCAGTGAGTCAGACTACTACTCCTACGAGCAGTACTTC. The chain has TRBV10-2 and TRBJ2-7; TRBD2 might be the D (5 bases). The CDR3 covers 15 residues. Germline CDR1 is WSHSY and CDR2 is SAAADI. Trimming removed 0 bases from V and 0 bases from J, with 9 bases in between.